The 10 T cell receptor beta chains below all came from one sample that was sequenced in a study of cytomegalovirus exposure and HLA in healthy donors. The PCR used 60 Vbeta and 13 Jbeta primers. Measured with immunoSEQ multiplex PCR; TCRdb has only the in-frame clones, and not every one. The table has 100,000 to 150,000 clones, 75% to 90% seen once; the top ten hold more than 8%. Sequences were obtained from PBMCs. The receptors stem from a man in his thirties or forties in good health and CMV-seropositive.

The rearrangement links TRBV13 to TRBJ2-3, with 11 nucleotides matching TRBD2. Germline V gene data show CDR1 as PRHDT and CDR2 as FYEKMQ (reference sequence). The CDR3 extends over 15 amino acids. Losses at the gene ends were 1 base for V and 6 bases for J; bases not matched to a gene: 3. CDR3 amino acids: CASSLASGGPDTQYF. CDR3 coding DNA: TGTGCCAGCAGCTTAGCTAGCGGGGGGCCGGATACGCAGTATTTT.

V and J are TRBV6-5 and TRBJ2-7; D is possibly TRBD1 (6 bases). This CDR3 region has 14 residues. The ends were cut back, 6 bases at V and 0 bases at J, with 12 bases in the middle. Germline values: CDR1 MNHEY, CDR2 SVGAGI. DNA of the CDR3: TGTGCCAGCAGAGGGGACATTTCCTCCTACGAGCAGTACTTC. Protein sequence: CASRGDISSYEQYF.

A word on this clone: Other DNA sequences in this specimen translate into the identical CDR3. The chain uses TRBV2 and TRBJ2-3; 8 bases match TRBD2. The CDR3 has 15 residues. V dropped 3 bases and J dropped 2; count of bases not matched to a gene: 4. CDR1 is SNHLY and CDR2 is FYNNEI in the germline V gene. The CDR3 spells CASSDRGGTTDTQYF. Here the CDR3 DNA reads TGTGCCAGCAGTGACCGCGGGGGGACCACAGATACGCAGTATTTT.

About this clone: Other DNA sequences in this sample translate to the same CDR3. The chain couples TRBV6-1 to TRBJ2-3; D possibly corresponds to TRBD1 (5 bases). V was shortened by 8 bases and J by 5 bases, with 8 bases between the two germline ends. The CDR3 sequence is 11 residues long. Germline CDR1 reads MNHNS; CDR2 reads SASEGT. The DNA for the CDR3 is TGTGCCAGCCTAACAGGAGATACGCAGTATTTT. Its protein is CASLTGDTQYF.

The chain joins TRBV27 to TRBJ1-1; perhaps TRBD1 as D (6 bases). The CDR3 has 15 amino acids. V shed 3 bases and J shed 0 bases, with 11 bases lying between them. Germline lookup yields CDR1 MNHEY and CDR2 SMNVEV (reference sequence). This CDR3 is CASSLGTRMNTEAFF. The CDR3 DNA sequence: TGTGCCAGCAGTTTGGGGACAAGGATGAACACTGAAGCTTTCTTT.

The CDR3 DNA is TGCAGCGTTACACACGGGAAGGAGACCCAGTACTTC. Translation gives CSVTHGKETQYF. The chain recombines TRBV29-1 with TRBJ2-5; TRBD2 is a possible D gene (5 bases). Germline V gene data show CDR1 as SQVTM and CDR2 as ANQGSEA. The CDR3 contains 12 residues. The V gene lost 5 bases and the J gene lost 5 bases, with 12 bases spanning the gap.

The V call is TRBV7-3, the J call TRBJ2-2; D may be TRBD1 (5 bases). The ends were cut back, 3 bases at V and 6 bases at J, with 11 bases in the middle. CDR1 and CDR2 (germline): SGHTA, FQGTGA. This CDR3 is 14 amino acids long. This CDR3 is CASSFSRDAGELFF. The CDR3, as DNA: TGTGCCAGCAGCTTCTCCAGGGATGCCGGGGAGCTGTTTTTT. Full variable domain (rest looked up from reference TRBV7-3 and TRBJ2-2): GAGVSQTPSNKVTEKGKYVELRCDPISGHTALYWYRQSLGQGPEFLIYFQGTGAADDSGLPNDRFFAVRPEGSVSTLKIQRTERGDSAVYLCASSFSRDAGELFFGEGSRLTVL.

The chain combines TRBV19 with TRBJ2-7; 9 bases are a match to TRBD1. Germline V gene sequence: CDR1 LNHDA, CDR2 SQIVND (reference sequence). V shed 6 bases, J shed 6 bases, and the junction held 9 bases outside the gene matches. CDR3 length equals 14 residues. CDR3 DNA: TGTGCCAGTAGGGGGACAGGGAGGAGGTCCGAGCAGTACTTC. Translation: CASRGTGRRSEQYF.

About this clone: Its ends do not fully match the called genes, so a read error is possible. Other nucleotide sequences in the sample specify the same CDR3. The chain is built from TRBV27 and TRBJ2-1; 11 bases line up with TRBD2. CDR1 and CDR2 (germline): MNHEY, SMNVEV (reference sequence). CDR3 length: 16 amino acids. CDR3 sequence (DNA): TGTGCTAGCAGTATGCTAACTAGCGGGGGAAGCAATGAGCAGTTCTTC. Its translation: CASSMLTSGGSNEQFF.

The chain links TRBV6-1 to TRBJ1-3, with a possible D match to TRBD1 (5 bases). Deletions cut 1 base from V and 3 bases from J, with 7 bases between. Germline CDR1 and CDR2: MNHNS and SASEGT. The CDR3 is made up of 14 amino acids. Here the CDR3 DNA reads TGTGCCAGCAGTGAAGGCAGGGTTGGAAACACCATATATTTT. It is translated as CASSEGRVGNTIYF.